Below, 5 T cell receptor beta chains from the same sample are listed, as sequenced in a study. TCRdb independently ran MiXCR on the 5' RACE reads; one entry per CDR3 protein. The data contain 40,000 to 55,000 distinct CDR3 sequences, 22% of them singletons. The sorted Tregs were CD4+CD25+CD127-/low cells. The specimen was Tregs sorted from a lymph node. All receptors derive from a female donor with breast cancer.

DNA of the CDR3: TGTGCCAGCAGCCAAGAACCCGGCAGGGTGAACACTGAAGCTTTCTTT. This sequence encodes CASSQEPGRVNTEAFF. This chain connects TRBV3-1 to TRBJ1-1; possibly TRBD1 for D (5 bases). The CDR3 is 16 residues long. Trimming pared 0 bases from V and 0 bases from J, leaving 11 bases between. Germline loops: CDR1 LGHDT, CDR2 YNNKEL (reference sequence).

The chain combines TRBV4-1 with TRBJ2-2, with a weak D call TRBD1 (6 bases). The germline V gene encodes CDR1 MGHRA and CDR2 YSYEKL. CDR3 length: 17 amino acids. V was trimmed by 0 bases and J by 7 bases, leaving 18 bases between them. CDR3 protein: CASSQDEWQGKVGELFF. The CDR3 DNA is TGCGCCAGCAGCCAAGATGAATGGCAGGGGAAGGTCGGGGAGCTGTTTTTT.

This clonotype was seen more than once but under ten times. CDR3 loop: CASSWGNTGELFF. The DNA of the CDR3 is TGCGCCAGCAGCTGGGGTAACACCGGGGAGCTGTTTTTT. The V and J genes are TRBV5-1 and TRBJ2-2; D uncertain. The CDR3 is 13 residues long. CDR1 and CDR2 (germline): SGHRS, YFSETQ. Trimming stripped 3 bases from V and 2 bases from J, with 5 bases between.

The chain combines TRBV2 with TRBJ2-1; 9 bases agree with TRBD2. There are 13 residues in the CDR3. Unmatched junction bases numbered 9, after V lost 4 bases and J lost 14 bases. Germline V gene data show CDR1 as SNHLY and CDR2 as FYNNEI. CDR3 sequence (DNA): TGTGCCAGCAGTGGGTCTAGTCGACTAGCGGAGTTCTTC. Translation gives CASSGSSRLAEFF.

The chain couples TRBV20-1 to TRBJ1-4; perhaps TRBD1 as D (5 bases). Trimming removed 0 bases from V and 5 bases from J, with 16 bases in between. Germline assignment: CDR1 DFQATT and CDR2 SNEGSKA (reference sequence). The CDR3 has 16 residues. CDR3 sequence: CSARDRFGGLNEKLFF. Here the CDR3 DNA reads TGCAGTGCTAGAGATCGTTTCGGGGGGTTGAATGAAAAACTGTTTTTT.